This T cell receptor beta chain was recorded in a study of cytomegalovirus exposure and HLA in healthy donors. As to this clone: Its antigen remains unknown.

Germline assignment: CDR1 LGHNT and CDR2 FRNRAP. Trimming removed 4 bases at V and 4 bases at J, with 13 bases between. The CDR3 loop spans 14 amino acids. Study-wide results and caveats: The authors later found TCR association rates varying by HLA locus, with DRB1 most and HLA-C fewest.

The PCR had 60 Vbeta and 13 Jbeta primers. Repertoires were generated with immunoSEQ multiplex PCR, while TCRdb's copy carries only in-frame clones and drops some. The sample includes about 160,000 clones, around four fifths of them seen just once. This TCR derives from a woman in her 50s in good health and CMV-seronegative. The sequenced sample was PBMCs. This rearrangement joins TRBV12-5 to TRBJ1-2; D gene unclear. The chain's CDR3 is CASGWSPGGYGYTF. CDR3 DNA sequence: TGTGCTAGTGGTTGGTCCCCCGGAGGCTATGGCTACACCTTC.